Following are 25 T cell receptor beta chains from one sample sequenced in a study of technical replicates of blood from a handful of donors. TCRdb keeps only in-frame clones here, not all; method: immunoSEQ multiplex PCR. The repertoire holds approximately 70,000 clones, around 92% seen once, with about 0.43% in the top ten. Sample: T cells isolated from PBMCs. All receptors come from a human donor in good health.

In its sample, this clone was seen a few times. The chain uses TRBV7-9 and TRBJ1-1; TRBD1 is a possible D gene (5 bases). Per the germline V gene, CDR1 is SEHNR and CDR2 is FQNEAQ (reference sequence). The CDR3 extends over 13 amino acids. With 6 bases removed from V and 1 base from J, the gap between germline ends came to 9 bases. DNA for the CDR3: TGTGCCAGCAGGGGCGGGGCGAACACTGAAGCTTTCTTT. Its translation is CASRGGANTEAFF.

J is TRBJ2-5 and V is TRBV5-4, with 8 bases matching TRBD2. Per the germline V gene, CDR1 is SGHNT and CDR2 is YYREEE (reference sequence). Trimming took 4 bases from V and 6 from J; bases not matched to a gene: 11. The CDR3 length is 15 residues. The CDR3: CASSLQLADGKTQYF. CDR3 in DNA: TGTGCCAGCAGCCTACAACTAGCGGATGGGAAGACCCAGTACTTC.

This clone was detected many times. V usage is TRBV11-1 and J usage is TRBJ2-5; D not resolved. The CDR3 contains 15 residues. Germline-derived CDR1 and CDR2 are SGHAT and FQDESV (reference sequence). The germline V and J ends were trimmed by 1 base and 5 bases, with 14 bases remaining between them. DNA of the CDR3: TGTGCCAGCAGCTTAGAGCCGAGGCTACGGGAGACCCAGTACTTC. Protein product: CASSLEPRLRETQYF.

J is TRBJ2-7 and V is TRBV30; no clear D. Germline CDR1 is GTSNPN and CDR2 is SVGIG (reference sequence). The V gene lost 5 bases and the J gene lost 2 bases, with 13 bases spanning the gap. The CDR3 consists of 13 residues. The CDR3 nucleotides are TGTGCCTGGGATTACGAAGCGACCTACGAGCAGTACTTC. Translated: CAWDYEATYEQYF.

The CDR3 DNA follows: TGTGCCAGCAGTTTTGCCACAGGGTACAATGAGCAGTTCTTC. The encoded protein is CASSFATGYNEQFF. The V and J genes are TRBV7-9 and TRBJ2-1; tentative D call: TRBD1 (6 bases). The V gene's germline CDR1 is SEHNR and CDR2 FQNEAQ (reference sequence). The CDR3 extends over 14 amino acids. Trimming took 6 bases from V and 4 from J, leaving 13 bases between them.

The chain combines TRBV28 with TRBJ1-2; D is undetermined. CDR3 length: 12 residues. Germline V gene sequence: CDR1 MDHEN, CDR2 SYDVKM. The germline V and J ends were trimmed by 3 bases and 6 bases, with 8 bases remaining between them. Written as DNA, the CDR3 is TGTGCCAGCAGTTTCACGGGTAATGGCTACACCTTC. It yields the protein CASSFTGNGYTF.

The rearrangement joins TRBV6-5 to TRBJ2-3, with D perhaps TRBD2 (5 bases). This CDR3 spans 13 amino acids. Germline-derived CDR1 and CDR2 are MNHEY and SVGAGI. The V end lost 4 bases, the J end lost 4 bases, and 9 bases lay between the germline ends. The CDR3 sequence is CASSSGIPDTQYF. CDR3 in DNA: TGTGCCAGCAGTTCCGGGATCCCAGATACGCAGTATTTT.

The gene calls are TRBV29-1 and TRBJ2-1; 13 positions match TRBD2. There are 18 residues in the CDR3. From germline, CDR1 is SQVTM and CDR2 ANQGSEA. The V gene end was trimmed by 4 bases and the J gene end by 5 bases; junction bases not matched to a gene: 14. The CDR3 is CSVGARGLAGTVNNEQFF. In DNA, the CDR3 is TGCAGCGTTGGCGCCAGGGGACTAGCGGGAACCGTAAACAATGAGCAGTTCTTC.

V and J are TRBV30 and TRBJ1-2; D perhaps matches TRBD1 (5 bases). Trimming took off 4 bases at V and 4 bases at J, with 16 bases between the two ends. Germline CDR1 and CDR2: GTSNPN and SVGIG (reference sequence). The CDR3 is 14 amino acids. CDR3 loop: CAWTLRQYGYGYTF. CDR3 bases: TGTGCCTGGACCCTACGACAGTACGGCTATGGCTACACCTTC.

This chain uses TRBV6-4 with TRBJ2-3; the D is unclear. The V end was cut by 4 bases, the J end by 2 bases, with 7 bases between. The CDR3 loop spans 13 amino acids. Germline V gene sequence: CDR1 MRHNA, CDR2 SNTAGT. This chain's CDR3 is CASSGQITDTQYF. DNA of the CDR3: TGTGCCAGCAGTGGGCAGATCACAGATACGCAGTATTTT.

V usage is TRBV1 and J usage is TRBJ2-7; the tabulated D call, TRBD2, remains unverified against the DNA. TRBV1 is described as a pseudogene. CDR3 length: 14 residues. As DNA, the CDR3 is TGCACCAGCAGCCACTTTCTAGCGGTCTACGAGCAGTACTTC. It specifies CTSSHFLAVYEQYF.

The chain combines TRBV11-3 with TRBJ1-1, with D possibly being TRBD1 (5 bases). CDR3 size: 15 residues. V dropped 8 bases and J dropped 1 base, with 17 bases sitting between them. In germline, CDR1 is SGHNT, CDR2 YENEEA. The CDR3 region is CASLRSPGENTEAFF. CDR3 DNA: TGTGCCAGCCTTAGGTCCCCGGGGGAGAACACTGAAGCTTTCTTT.

The rearrangement uses TRBV2 and TRBJ2-7, with 8 bases matching TRBD2. The CDR3 has 15 amino acids. The V and J ends lost 8 bases and 0 bases, in that order; junction bases with no gene match: 9. The germline CDR1 and CDR2 sequences are SNHLY and FYNNEI. Here the CDR3 reads CASPGGPSSSYEQYF. The CDR3 nucleotides read TGTGCCAGCCCGGGGGGGCCGTCCTCCTCCTACGAGCAGTACTTC.

The CDR3 DNA reads TGTGCCAGCTCGTGGACAGGGCCTCCCTTGAACACTGAAGCTTTCTTT. Amino acid sequence: CASSWTGPPLNTEAFF. This sequence joins TRBV5-8 and TRBJ1-1; TRBD1 aligns across 8 bases. Germline CDR1 is SGHTS and CDR2 is YDEGEE. With V trimmed by 7 bases and J by 0 bases, 11 bases remained unmatched. The CDR3 sequence is 16 residues long. The full variable domain, its missing parts supplied by reference TRBV5-8 and TRBJ1-1, is EAGVTQSPTHLIKTRGQQATLRCSPISGHTSVYWYQQALGLGLQFLLWYDEGEERNRGNFPPRFSGRQFPNYSSELNVNALELEDSALYLCASSWTGPPLNTEAFFGQGTRLTVV.

The genes are TRBV7-2 and TRBJ1-1, with D perhaps matching TRBD1 (5 bases). This CDR3 has 14 residues. Trimming left V 1 base short and J 1 base short, with 7 bases between. Germline CDR1 SGHTA, CDR2 FQGNSA. The CDR3 region is CASSLGGGNTEAFF. The CDR3 DNA sequence: TGTGCCAGCAGCTTAGGGGGGGGGAACACTGAAGCTTTCTTT.

The chain recombines TRBV19 with TRBJ2-1; tentatively, D is TRBD1 (5 bases). The CDR3 has 11 residues. Germline CDR1 reads LNHDA; CDR2 reads SQIVND (reference sequence). V lost 6 bases and J lost 8, with 8 bases in between. The CDR3 sequence is CASSQGYEQFF. CDR3 sequence (DNA): TGTGCCAGTAGCCAGGGTTATGAGCAGTTCTTC.

The rearrangement links TRBV5-5 to TRBJ2-2; D ambiguous. The V gene lost 6 bases and the J gene lost 6 bases, with 15 bases spanning the gap. The length of the CDR3 is 14 residues. The germline gives CDR1 SGHKS, CDR2 YYEKEE (reference sequence). The CDR3 region has the DNA TGTGCCAGCATTCCCGCACCCACGGCCGGGGAGCTGTTTTTT. It codes for CASIPAPTAGELFF.

The rearrangement joins TRBV21-1 to TRBJ2-2; the listed D gene, TRBD1, was not tested against the DNA. TRBV21-1 is a documented pseudogene. The CDR3 sequence is 16 residues long. The CDR3 nucleotides read TGTGCCAGCAGCAGGGGGCAGGGGCGCACCACCGGGGAGCTGTTTTTT. The encoded protein is CASSRGQGRTTGELFF.

This chain links TRBV2 with TRBJ1-5, with 8 nucleotides matching TRBD1. CDR1 SNHLY and CDR2 FYNNEI come from the germline V gene. The CDR3 is made up of 16 amino acids. With 6 bases clipped from V and 1 base from J, the junction kept 8 bases outside the gene matches. CDR3 sequence reads: CASSRTGLGSNQPQHF. CDR3 sequence (DNA): TGTGCCAGCAGCAGGACAGGGTTGGGGAGCAATCAGCCCCAGCATTTT.

J is TRBJ1-1 and V is TRBV28; D gene ambiguous. The CDR3 runs 13 residues. Germline-derived CDR1 and CDR2 are MDHEN and SYDVKM. Trimming left V 6 bases short and J 7 bases short, with 15 bases between. CDR3 nucleotide sequence: TGTGCCAGCAGCCACATTGATGGCCTTGAAGCTTTCTTT. Amino acid sequence: CASSHIDGLEAFF.

This clone was counted a single time. The CDR3 loop reads CASSPLAGGYEQYF. CDR3 coding DNA: TGTGCCAGCAGCCCTTTAGCGGGAGGCTACGAGCAGTACTTC. This chain uses TRBV7-9 with TRBJ2-7; 10 bases are a match to TRBD2. The junction had 4 bases not matched to a gene; V was cut back by 5 bases and J by 3 bases. This CDR3 spans 14 amino acids. Germline CDR1 is SEHNR and CDR2 is FQNEAQ (reference sequence).

The V gene is TRBV30, the J gene TRBJ2-2, with D hard to call. The CDR3 has 13 residues. Germline values: CDR1 GTSNPN, CDR2 SVGIG (reference sequence). Trimming left V 0 bases short and J 4 bases short, with 6 bases between. DNA of the CDR3: TGTGCCTGGAGTGTTGAGCCCACCGGGGAGCTGTTTTTT. This translates into CAWSVEPTGELFF.

The chain uses TRBV5-1 and TRBJ2-1; possibly TRBD1 for D (5 bases). Trimming removed 4 bases from V and 8 bases from J, with 22 bases in between. The CDR3 runs to 16 residues. Per germline, CDR1 SGHRS and CDR2 YFSETQ. Here the CDR3 reads CASSTGPTELAYEQFF. The CDR3 region has the DNA TGCGCCAGCAGCACAGGCCCGACCGAACTTGCATATGAGCAGTTCTTC.

The J gene is TRBJ1-4, the V gene TRBV6-5; D is undetermined. This CDR3 is 16 amino acids long. CDR1 is MNHEY, CDR2 SVGAGI, per germline. Trimming removed 4 bases from V and 5 bases from J, with 17 bases in between. The CDR3 sequence: CASSSISEGLNEKLFF. The CDR3 nucleotides read TGTGCCAGCAGTTCAATTTCGGAGGGTCTAAATGAAAAACTGTTTTTT.

A single count supports this clone. The chain joins TRBV23-1 to TRBJ2-1, with TRBD1 as a possible D gene (6 bases). TRBV23-1 is annotated as an ORF whose role is uncertain. The CDR3 has 16 amino acids. Between the trimmed V and J ends, which lost 0 bases and 7 bases, there was a span of 16 bases. In DNA form, the CDR3 reads TGCGCCAGCAGTCAATCTCGTCAGGACAGTTGGAATGAGCAGTTCTTC. It yields the protein CASSQSRQDSWNEQFF.